Here is one T cell receptor (beta chain) with its context. Its target is not known. This entry comes from a study of shared clonotypes between healthy human individuals. As for the study in general: The donor group consisted of a couple of women and a few men, aged 18 to 49. Study-wide results and limits: What naive subsets generally showed was a larger estimated richness than memory subsets showed.

Germline CDR1 and CDR2: SNHLY and FYNNEI. The CDR3 has 12 amino acids. Trimming took off 5 bases at V and 6 bases at J, with 10 bases between the two ends. The run depth of the assay was deep. Assay used: immunoSEQ multiplex PCR; TCRdb lists only in-frame clones, some missing. Here the sample spans 740,000 or so clones, less than 80% being singletons. The sample was memory CD4+ T cells sorted from blood. The subset here: CD45RA-negative fraction. This receptor was taken from a woman aged 25 to 39 in good health. The V gene is TRBV2, the J gene TRBJ1-2; no firm D call. The DNA for the CDR3 is TGTGCCAGCAGTTCCGACAACCATGGCTACACCTTC. Translation: CASSSDNHGYTF.